This T cell receptor (beta chain) comes out of a study of T cell changes during pregnancy in multiple sclerosis. This table comes from immunoSEQ multiplex PCR, and its TCRdb copy is limited to in-frame clones, with some not included. The sample includes about 45,000 clones, 85% to 90% of them seen just once. Germline V gene sequence: CDR1 SGHKS, CDR2 YYEKEE (reference sequence). The CDR3 runs to 17 residues. V dropped 5 bases and J dropped 2 bases, with 20 bases sitting between them. The receptor was isolated from a female donor with multiple sclerosis, enrolled in a pregnancy study. The V gene is TRBV5-5, the J gene TRBJ2-1; D perhaps matches TRBD2 (5 bases). Sample: CD4+ T cells from peripheral blood mononuclear cells, taken in the first trimester of pregnancy. The CDR3 loop reads CASRGSSVPTPYNEQFF. CDR3 DNA: TGTGCCAGCAGGGGGAGTAGCGTCCCTACCCCCTACAATGAGCAGTTCTTC. The whole variable domain, filled in from reference TRBV5-5 and TRBJ2-1, reads DAGVTQSPTHLIKTRGQQVTLRCSPISGHKSVSWYQQVLGQGPQFIFQYYEKEERGRGNFPDRFSARQFPNYSSELNVNALLLGDSALYLCASRGSSVPTPYNEQFFGPGTRLTVL.